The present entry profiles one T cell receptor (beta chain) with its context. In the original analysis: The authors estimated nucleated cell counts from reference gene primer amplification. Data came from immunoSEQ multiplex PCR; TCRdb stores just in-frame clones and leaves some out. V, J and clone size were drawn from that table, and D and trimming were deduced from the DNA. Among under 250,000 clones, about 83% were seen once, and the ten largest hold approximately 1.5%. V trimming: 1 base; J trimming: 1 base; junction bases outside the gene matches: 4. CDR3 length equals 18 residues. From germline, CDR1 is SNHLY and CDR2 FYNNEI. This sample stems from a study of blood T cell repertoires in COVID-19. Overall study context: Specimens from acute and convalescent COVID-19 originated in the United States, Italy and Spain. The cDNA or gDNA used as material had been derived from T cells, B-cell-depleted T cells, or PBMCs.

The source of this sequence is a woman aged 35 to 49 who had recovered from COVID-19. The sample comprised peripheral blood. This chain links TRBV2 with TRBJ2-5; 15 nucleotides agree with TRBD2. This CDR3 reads CASSEGTSGGVLQETQYF. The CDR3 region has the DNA TGTGCCAGCAGTGAAGGGACTAGCGGGGGGGTTCTCCAAGAGACCCAGTACTTC.